This paragraph covers one T cell receptor (beta chain) sequence. The sample is drawn from a study of CD8 T cells in Susac syndrome. The authors reverse transcribed roughly 0.5 to 1 ug RNA with random hexamers. TCRdb redid the calling of the immunoSEQ multiplex PCR reads with MiXCR, one entry per CDR3 protein. The profile shows around 130,000 distinct CDR3 sequences, approximately 96% of them singletons. In germline, CDR1 is SQVTM, CDR2 ANQGSEA. CDR3 length: 15 amino acids. Trimming shortened V by 4 bases and J by 5 bases, and 18 bases separated the two germline ends. The sequencing sample was made of CD4+ T cells from PBMCs. The receptor was derived from a human donor with multiple sclerosis. The chain carries TRBV29-1 and TRBJ2-1; either TRBD1 or TRBD2 may fit D (7 bases each). Here the CDR3 DNA reads TGCAGCGTTGGCGCCGACAGGGAGGGTCACAATGAGCAGTTCTTC. Its protein product is CSVGADREGHNEQFF.